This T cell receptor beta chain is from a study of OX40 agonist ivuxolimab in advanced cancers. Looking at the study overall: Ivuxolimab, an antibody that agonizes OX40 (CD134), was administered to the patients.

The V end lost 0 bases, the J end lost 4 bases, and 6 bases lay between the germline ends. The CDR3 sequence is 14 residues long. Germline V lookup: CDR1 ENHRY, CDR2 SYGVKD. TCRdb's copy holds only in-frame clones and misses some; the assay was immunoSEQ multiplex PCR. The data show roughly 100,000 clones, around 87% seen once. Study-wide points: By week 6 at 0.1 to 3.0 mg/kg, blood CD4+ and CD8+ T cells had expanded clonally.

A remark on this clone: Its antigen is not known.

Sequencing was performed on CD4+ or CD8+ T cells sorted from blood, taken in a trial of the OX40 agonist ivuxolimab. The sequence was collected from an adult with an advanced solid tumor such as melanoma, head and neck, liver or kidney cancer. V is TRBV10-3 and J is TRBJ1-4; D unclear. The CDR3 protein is CAISESDRNEKLFF. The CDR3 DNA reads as TGTGCCATCAGTGAGTCGGACCGTAATGAAAAACTGTTTTTT.